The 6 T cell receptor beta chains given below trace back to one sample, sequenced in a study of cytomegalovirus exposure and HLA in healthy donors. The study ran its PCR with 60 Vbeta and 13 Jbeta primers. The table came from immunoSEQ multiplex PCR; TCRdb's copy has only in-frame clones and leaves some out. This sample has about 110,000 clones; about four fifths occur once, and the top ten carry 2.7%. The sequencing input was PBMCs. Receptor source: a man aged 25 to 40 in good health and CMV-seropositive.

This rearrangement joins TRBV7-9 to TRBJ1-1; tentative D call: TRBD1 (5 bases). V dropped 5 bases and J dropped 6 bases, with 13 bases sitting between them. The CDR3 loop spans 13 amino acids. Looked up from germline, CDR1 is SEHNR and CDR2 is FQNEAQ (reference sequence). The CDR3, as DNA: TGTGCCAGCAGCCTGGGGGGGATTCCTGAAGCTTTCTTT. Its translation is CASSLGGIPEAFF.

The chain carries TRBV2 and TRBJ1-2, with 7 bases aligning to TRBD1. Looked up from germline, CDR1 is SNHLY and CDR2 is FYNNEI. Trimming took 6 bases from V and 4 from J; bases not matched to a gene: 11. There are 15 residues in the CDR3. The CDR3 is CASSPEPGGGYGYTF. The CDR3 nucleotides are TGTGCCAGCAGCCCTGAACCAGGGGGTGGCTATGGCTACACCTTC. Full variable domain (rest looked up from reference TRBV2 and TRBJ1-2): EPEVTQTPSHQVTQMGQEVILRCVPISNHLYFYWYRQILGQKVEFLVSFYNNEISEKSEIFDDQFSVERPDGSNFTLKIRSTKLEDSAMYFCASSPEPGGGYGYTFGSGTRLTVV.

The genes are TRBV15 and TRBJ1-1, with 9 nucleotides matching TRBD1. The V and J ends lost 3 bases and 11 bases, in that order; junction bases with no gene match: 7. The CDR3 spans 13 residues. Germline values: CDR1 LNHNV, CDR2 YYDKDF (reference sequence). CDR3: CATSSRGGQGAFF. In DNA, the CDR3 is TGTGCCACCAGCAGTAGGGGTGGACAGGGGGCTTTCTTT. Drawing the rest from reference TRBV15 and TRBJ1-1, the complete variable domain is DAMVIQNPRYQVTQFGKPVTLSCSQTLNHNVMYWYQQKSSQAPKLLFHYYDKDFNNEADTPDNFQSRRPNTSFCFLDIRSPGLGDTAMYLCATSSRGGQGAFFGQGTRLTVV.

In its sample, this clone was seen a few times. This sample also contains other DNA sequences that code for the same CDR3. CDR3 sequence (DNA): TGTGCCAGCAGCTTGGACAGGAACACTGAAGCTTTCTTT. This encodes CASSLDRNTEAFF. V is TRBV5-4 and J is TRBJ1-1; D is ambiguous. Trimming removed 0 bases at V and 1 base at J, with 4 bases between. The CDR3 spans 13 residues. CDR1 is SGHNT, CDR2 YYREEE, per germline (reference sequence).

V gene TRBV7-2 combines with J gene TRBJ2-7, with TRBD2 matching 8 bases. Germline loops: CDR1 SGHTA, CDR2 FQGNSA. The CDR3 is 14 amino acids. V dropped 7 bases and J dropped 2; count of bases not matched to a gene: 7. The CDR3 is CASTPGGMTYEQYF. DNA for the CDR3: TGTGCCAGCACCCCGGGAGGGATGACCTACGAGCAGTACTTC.

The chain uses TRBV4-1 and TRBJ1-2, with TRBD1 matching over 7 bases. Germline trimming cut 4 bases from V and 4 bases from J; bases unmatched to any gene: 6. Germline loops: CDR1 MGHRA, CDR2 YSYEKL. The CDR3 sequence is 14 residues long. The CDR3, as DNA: TGCGCCAGCAGCCCGCGACAGGGAGGCTATGGCTACACCTTC. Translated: CASSPRQGGYGYTF.